The 19 T cell receptor beta chains reported below all come from one sample, sequenced in a study of response to subunit inactivated influenza vaccine. MiXCR, applied by TCRdb to the RT-PCR reads, yields one record per CDR3 protein. The table has about 480,000 distinct CDR3 sequences, 10% to 15% seen once. The sample here was PBMCs from blood, taken about 40 days after vaccination. These receptors originate from a man aged 45-60 years who received an inactivated influenza vaccine.

This clonotype was seen only a few times. J is TRBJ2-7 and V is TRBV29-1; 11 bases agree with TRBD1. With V trimmed by 5 bases and J by 3 bases, 6 bases remained unmatched. Germline V gene lookup returns CDR1 SQVTM and CDR2 ANQGSEA. The CDR3 extends over 14 amino acids. Here the CDR3 reads CSVYTGTGGYEQYF. Written as DNA, the CDR3 is TGCAGCGTTTACACCGGGACAGGGGGCTACGAGCAGTACTTC.

This clonotype showed up just a few times. The V call is TRBV20-1, the J call TRBJ1-1, with 9 nucleotides matching TRBD1. V dropped 6 bases and J dropped 1; count of bases not matched to a gene: 6. The CDR3 contains 14 residues. CDR1 is DFQATT, CDR2 SNEGSKA, per germline (reference sequence). The CDR3 loop reads CSAQQGATNTEAFF. In DNA, the CDR3 is TGCAGTGCCCAACAGGGGGCGACGAACACTGAAGCTTTCTTT.

CDR3 in DNA: TGCAGCGTTGAAGATTGGTCGGTCAATGAGCAGTTCTTC. Its protein is CSVEDWSVNEQFF. The chain is built from TRBV29-1 and TRBJ2-1, with D unresolved. Per germline, CDR1 SQVTM and CDR2 ANQGSEA. The V end lost 0 bases, the J end lost 6 bases, and 9 bases lay between the germline ends. The CDR3 is made up of 13 amino acids.

This clonotype has more than one count but fewer than ten. V gene TRBV18 combines with J gene TRBJ2-5; no reliable D call. The CDR3 consists of 12 residues. V was clipped by 1 base and J by 1 base, with 1 base between them. Germline V CDR1 and CDR2: KGHSH, LQKENI. In DNA form, the CDR3 reads TGTGCCAGCTCACCACTCCAAGAGACCCAGTACTTC. This codes for CASSPLQETQYF.

Many counts were recorded for this clonotype. V is TRBV10-2 and J is TRBJ2-1; 13 positions agree with TRBD2. CDR1 is WSHSY, CDR2 SAAADI, per germline. The V gene end was trimmed by 6 bases and the J gene end by 7 bases; junction bases not matched to a gene: 6. This CDR3 contains 15 residues. The CDR3 DNA sequence: TGCGCCAGCAGCAAAACTAGCGGGGGGGGAAATGAGCAGTTCTTC. This translates into CASSKTSGGGNEQFF.

This chain links TRBV28 with TRBJ1-1; no reliable D call. The CDR3 runs 13 residues. Trimming shortened V by 3 bases and J by 2 bases, and 7 bases separated the two germline ends. Germline CDR1 MDHEN, CDR2 SYDVKM. The CDR3 DNA sequence: TGTGCCAGCAGTTTCAAGGGCAACACTGAAGCTTTCTTT. Protein sequence: CASSFKGNTEAFF.

This chain uses TRBV7-6 with TRBJ2-6; D is possibly TRBD1 (5 bases). V was shortened by 4 bases and J by 2 bases, with 6 bases between the two germline ends. The CDR3 is 14 residues long. The V gene's germline CDR1 is SGHVS and CDR2 FNYEAQ. CDR3: CASSSGTGANVLTF. Here the CDR3 DNA reads TGTGCCAGCAGCTCAGGGACTGGGGCCAACGTCCTGACTTTC.

The chain uses TRBV7-9 and TRBJ2-1; the match to TRBD2 covers 10 bases. This CDR3 is 16 amino acids long. Trimming took 4 bases from V and 5 from J; bases not matched to a gene: 8. Germline V gene sequence: CDR1 SEHNR, CDR2 FQNEAQ (reference sequence). The CDR3 loop is CASSSLGTSVNNEQFF. As DNA, the CDR3 is TGTGCCAGCAGCTCACTAGGGACTAGCGTCAACAATGAGCAGTTCTTC. The full variable domain, its missing parts supplied by reference TRBV7-9 and TRBJ2-1, is DTGVSQNPRHKITKRGQNVTFRCDPISEHNRLYWYRQTLGQGPEFLTYFQNEAQLEKSRLLSDRFSAERPKGSFSTLEIQRTEQGDSAMYLCASSSLGTSVNNEQFFGPGTRLTVL.

The count of this clonotype is one. The chain joins TRBV2 to TRBJ2-7, with 7 bases aligning to TRBD1. Trimming at V came to 2 bases and at J to 3 bases, leaving 7 bases not matched to a gene. The germline CDR1 and CDR2 sequences are SNHLY and FYNNEI. The CDR3 spans 15 residues. The CDR3 DNA is TGTGCCAGCAGTGAAAGACAGGGAGCGTACTACGAGCAGTACTTC. It translates to CASSERQGAYYEQYF. Complete variable domain (other parts from reference TRBV2 and TRBJ2-7): EPEVTQTPSHQVTQMGQEVILRCVPISNHLYFYWYRQILGQKVEFLVSFYNNEISEKSEIFDDQFSVERPDGSNFTLKIRSTKLEDSAMYFCASSERQGAYYEQYFGPGTRLTVT.

V is TRBV29-1 and J is TRBJ2-3, with 8 bases that match TRBD1. The junction had 12 bases not matched to a gene; V was cut back by 8 bases and J by 5 bases. Germline V gene lookup returns CDR1 SQVTM and CDR2 ANQGSEA. This CDR3 spans 14 amino acids. The CDR3 spells CSLRGPSLGDTQYF. Here the CDR3 DNA reads TGCAGCCTCAGGGGGCCCTCGTTGGGAGATACGCAGTATTTT.

The chain is built from TRBV12-3 or TRBV12-4 and TRBJ1-1; 7 bases align to TRBD1. V lost 7 bases, J lost 1 base, and 6 bases stayed unmatched. The length of the CDR3 is 14 residues. The CDR3 region is CASTPGQKNTEAFF. CDR3 DNA sequence: TGTGCCAGCACCCCGGGACAGAAGAACACTGAAGCTTTCTTT.

This clonotype was seen repeatedly, ten times or more. The chain is built from TRBV5-5 and TRBJ2-3, with 13 nucleotides matching TRBD2. V lost 4 bases to trimming and J lost 5 bases; unmatched junction nucleotides: 7. The CDR3 is made up of 16 amino acids. Germline CDR1 SGHKS, CDR2 YYEKEE (reference sequence). Written as DNA, the CDR3 is TGTGCCAGCAGCCTAAGGACTAGCGGGAGATTAGATACGCAGTATTTT. Protein: CASSLRTSGRLDTQYF.

This clonotype has a handful of counts. This chain uses TRBV12-3 or TRBV12-4 with TRBJ1-5, with a weak D call TRBD1 (5 bases). The CDR3 is 13 residues long. V was cut by 7 bases and J by 7 bases, with 14 bases left in between. The CDR3 loop reads CASTLTGLQPQHF. The CDR3, as DNA: TGTGCCAGCACCCTAACGGGGCTCCAGCCCCAGCATTTT.

The rearrangement joins TRBV12-3 or TRBV12-4 to TRBJ2-4, with no clear D. This CDR3 has 14 amino acids. Trimming removed 5 bases at V and 4 bases at J, with 12 bases between. The chain's CDR3 is CASSPRAQKNIQYF. The DNA of the CDR3 is TGTGCCAGCAGTCCCCGAGCACAGAAAAACATTCAGTACTTC.

The chain links TRBV5-6 to TRBJ2-1, with 8 bases aligning to TRBD2. Germline V gene lookup returns CDR1 SGHDT and CDR2 YYEEEE. After removal of 2 bases from V and 7 bases from J, the junction contained 11 bases not matched to a gene. The length of the CDR3 is 16 residues. This CDR3 reads CASSFPGLAGHNEQFF. CDR3 coding DNA: TGTGCCAGCAGCTTCCCTGGTTTAGCGGGACATAATGAGCAGTTCTTC. The complete variable domain, with remaining parts taken from reference TRBV5-6 and TRBJ2-1, reads DAGVTQSPTHLIKTRGQQVTLRCSPKSGHDTVSWYQQALGQGPQFIFQYYEEEERQRGNFPDRFSGHQFPNYSSELNVNALLLGDSALYLCASSFPGLAGHNEQFFGPGTRLTVL.

This rearrangement joins TRBV29-1 to TRBJ2-5, with 14 positions matching TRBD2. The V gene's germline CDR1 is SQVTM and CDR2 ANQGSEA. The junction had 14 bases not matched to a gene; V was cut back by 2 bases and J by 0 bases. The CDR3 loop spans 20 amino acids. CDR3 amino acids: CSVEPPGVTSGGEYQETQYF. CDR3 nucleotide sequence: TGCAGCGTTGAACCTCCCGGAGTGACTAGCGGGGGGGAATACCAAGAGACCCAGTACTTC.

This clonotype turned up a few times. The chain combines TRBV27 with TRBJ2-1; 7 positions match TRBD1. The ends lost 5 bases at V and 6 bases at J; junction bases unmatched: 13. Per the germline V gene, CDR1 is MNHEY and CDR2 is SMNVEV (reference sequence). The CDR3 spans 16 residues. CDR3 DNA sequence: TGTGCCAGCAGTCCTTCCGGACAGGTTCTGGCCAATGAGCAGTTCTTC. This encodes CASSPSGQVLANEQFF.

Only a few counts were recorded for this clonotype. This chain connects TRBV4-3 to TRBJ2-2; 7 bases map to TRBD1. CDR3 length equals 16 residues. From germline, CDR1 is LGHNA and CDR2 YSLEER. With V trimmed by 3 bases and J by 4 bases, 8 bases remained unmatched. CDR3 region: CASSQATGVGTGELFF. CDR3 DNA: TGCGCCAGCAGCCAGGCAACAGGGGTTGGCACCGGGGAGCTGTTTTTT.

This chain joins TRBV29-1 and TRBJ2-3; a possible D gene is TRBD2 (6 bases). V gave up 7 bases and J gave up 3 bases, with 11 bases separating them. Germline CDR1 SQVTM, CDR2 ANQGSEA. CDR3 size: 12 residues. The CDR3 region has the DNA TGCAGCGCCATGGGGAGGACAGATACGCAGTATTTT. Its protein is CSAMGRTDTQYF.